Listed here are 27 T cell receptor beta chains from one sample, sequenced in a study of T cells after yellow fever vaccination. TCRdb recomputed calls from the 5' RACE reads with MiXCR, one row per CDR3 protein. The data hold some 560,000 distinct CDR3 sequences, with roughly 17% observed a single time. The input for sequencing was PBMCs, taken about 5 days after the first yellow fever vaccination. The origin of the receptors is a man aged 18 to 30 who received the YFV17D yellow fever vaccine.

V usage is TRBV5-1 and J usage is TRBJ2-7; 8 bases are shared with TRBD1. J gave up 2 bases and V 4 bases, and 11 bases lay outside the gene matches. The CDR3 has 16 residues. The germline V gene encodes CDR1 SGHRS and CDR2 YFSETQ. CDR3 region: CASSTDRDGDPYEQYF. The CDR3 nucleotides are TGCGCCAGCAGCACGGACAGGGACGGGGATCCCTACGAGCAGTACTTC.

The V call is TRBV27, the J call TRBJ2-5; TRBD1 agrees at 9 bases. Germline trimming cut 5 bases from V and 3 bases from J; bases unmatched to any gene: 10. Germline V lookup: CDR1 MNHEY, CDR2 SMNVEV (reference sequence). CDR3 length equals 16 residues. The chain's CDR3 is CASSPLRGQGKETQYF. CDR3 sequence (DNA): TGTGCCAGCAGTCCCCTTAGGGGACAGGGAAAAGAGACCCAGTACTTC.

Ten or more counts support this clonotype. The chain links TRBV5-1 to TRBJ2-3; 7 bases match TRBD1. The germline V gene encodes CDR1 SGHRS and CDR2 YFSETQ. V was clipped by 5 bases and J by 4 bases; unmatched bases: 10. The CDR3 is 15 residues long. DNA of the CDR3: TGCGCCAGCAGTTGGCGACAGGGCGAGGCAGATACGCAGTATTTT. This sequence encodes CASSWRQGEADTQYF.

The chain couples TRBV29-1 to TRBJ2-1; the D is unclear. CDR3 length: 17 residues. With 1 base removed from V and 0 bases from J, the gap between germline ends came to 16 bases. Germline V lookup: CDR1 SQVTM, CDR2 ANQGSEA. The CDR3 nucleotides are TGCAGCGTTGAAGGCCTTGTCTCTGAAGACTCCTACAATGAGCAGTTCTTC. Amino acid sequence: CSVEGLVSEDSYNEQFF.

The rearrangement uses TRBV20-1 and TRBJ2-1, with a weak D call TRBD2 (7 bases). This CDR3 is 14 amino acids long. With 8 bases removed from V and 2 bases from J, the gap between germline ends came to 16 bases. From germline, CDR1 is DFQATT and CDR2 SNEGSKA (reference sequence). The CDR3 sequence: CSTLGGGPYNEQFF. In DNA form, the CDR3 reads TGCAGTACTCTCGGCGGGGGCCCCTACAATGAGCAGTTCTTC.

The genes are TRBV4-3 and TRBJ2-7, with 11 bases fitting TRBD2. Trimming cost V 0 bases and J 2 bases; bases outside gene matches: 3. Per the germline V gene, CDR1 is LGHNA and CDR2 is YSLEER. The CDR3 has 16 residues. CDR3 in amino acids: CASSQDTLAGAYEQYV. The CDR3 nucleotides are TGCGCCAGCAGCCAAGATACACTAGCGGGGGCCTACGAGCAGTACGTC.

This rearrangement joins TRBV12-3 or TRBV12-4 to TRBJ2-1; 9 nucleotides agree with TRBD2. The CDR3 is 17 amino acids. V lost 4 bases, J lost 8 bases, and 15 bases stayed unmatched. The chain's CDR3 is CASSSGGGSGGNHEQFF. CDR3 coding DNA: TGTGCCAGCAGTTCAGGGGGGGGTAGCGGGGGTAATCATGAGCAGTTCTTC.

This clonotype has a handful of counts. The gene calls are TRBV20-1 and TRBJ1-2, with D hard to call. This CDR3 region has 15 residues. CDR1 and CDR2 (germline): DFQATT, SNEGSKA (reference sequence). CDR3 nucleotide sequence: TGCAGGCTAGACCCCCCCTCCGACGAGTACTATGGCTACACCTTC. It is translated as CRLDPPSDEYYGYTF.

This clonotype occurred many times. The rearrangement joins TRBV7-2 to TRBJ1-1; TRBD1 is a possible D gene (5 bases). The germline gives CDR1 SGHTA, CDR2 FQGNSA. The CDR3 extends over 13 amino acids. The V gene lost 6 bases and the J gene lost 5 bases, with 13 bases spanning the gap. CDR3 nucleotide sequence: TGTGCCAGCAGTTCTATCAGGGATACTGAAGCTTTCTTT. Amino acids: CASSSIRDTEAFF.

This clonotype was found a few times. The chain links TRBV18 to TRBJ1-1; maybe TRBD1 (5 bases). This CDR3 region has 13 residues. V dropped 5 bases and J dropped 5 bases, with 12 bases sitting between them. Germline V gene sequence: CDR1 KGHSH, CDR2 LQKENI. CDR3 DNA: TGTGCCAGCTCAGCCGGGGCTTCGACTGAAGCTTTCTTT. Its translation is CASSAGASTEAFF. The complete variable domain, with remaining parts taken from reference TRBV18 and TRBJ1-1, reads NAGVMQNPRHLVRRRGQEARLRCSPMKGHSHVYWYRQLPEEGLKFMVYLQKENIIDESGMPKERFSAEFPKEGPSILRIQQVVRGDSAAYFCASSAGASTEAFFGQGTRLTVV.

This clonotype was recorded a few times. The gene calls are TRBV12-3 or TRBV12-4 and TRBJ2-5; D remains unclear. Trimming removed 4 bases at V and 4 bases at J, with 13 bases between. The CDR3 has 14 residues. The DNA for the CDR3 is TGTGCCAGCAGTTGGTTGGGTGGGCGAGAGACCCAGTACTTC. It yields the protein CASSWLGGRETQYF.

At least ten counts were recorded for this clonotype. DNA of the CDR3: TGTGCCAGCAGCTTAGGGGCGGGGGGTAGTGAGCAGTTCTTC. It encodes CASSLGAGGSEQFF. The chain uses TRBV7-2 and TRBJ2-1; 8 nucleotides align to TRBD2. This CDR3 is built from 14 residues. In germline, CDR1 is SGHTA, CDR2 FQGNSA. Trimming took 1 base from V and 9 from J; bases not matched to a gene: 5.

CDR3 DNA sequence: TGTGCCAGCAGCAAAGTGATTGGACAGGTGGATTCACCCCTCCACTTT. This gives the protein CASSKVIGQVDSPLHF. The rearrangement links TRBV21-1 to TRBJ1-6; TRBD1 is the table's D call, not checked against the DNA. TRBV21-1 is a recognized pseudogene. CDR3 length equals 16 residues.

The J gene is TRBJ2-3, the V gene TRBV3-1; the match to TRBD1 covers 9 bases. CDR3 length: 15 residues. The V and J ends lost 1 base and 5 bases, in that order; junction bases with no gene match: 4. Looked up from germline, CDR1 is LGHDT and CDR2 is YNNKEL (reference sequence). CDR3 protein: CASSQVGTGRDTQYF. The CDR3 DNA reads as TGTGCCAGCAGCCAAGTAGGGACAGGGAGAGATACGCAGTATTTT.

J is TRBJ2-7 and V is TRBV2; possible D gene TRBD1, 5 bases. Trimming took off 10 bases at V and 2 bases at J, with 21 bases between the two ends. The CDR3 runs 15 residues. Germline V gene sequence: CDR1 SNHLY, CDR2 FYNNEI. In nucleotides, the CDR3 is TGTGCCACGGCCCCCGCCAGACAGCGAACCTACGAGCAGTACGTC. Translated, it gives CATAPARQRTYEQYV.

The V gene is TRBV7-2, the J gene TRBJ2-4; 12 nucleotides match TRBD2. Looked up from germline, CDR1 is SGHTA and CDR2 is FQGNSA. This CDR3 comprises 14 residues. V shed 3 bases, J shed 9 bases, and the junction held 3 bases outside the gene matches. CDR3 sequence reads: CASSFTSGGSIQYF. The CDR3 coding sequence is TGTGCCAGCAGCTTTACTAGCGGGGGGAGCATTCAGTACTTC.

This clonotype was seen repeatedly, ten times or more. The rearrangement joins TRBV12-3 or TRBV12-4 to TRBJ1-1, with D perhaps TRBD1 (6 bases). V gave up 7 bases and J gave up 8 bases, with 14 bases separating them. The CDR3 totals 12 residues. In DNA form, the CDR3 reads TGTGCCAGCATCTTTGGGGGGGGCGAAGCTTTCTTT. Translating gives CASIFGGGEAFF.

The chain carries TRBV5-4 and TRBJ2-3; D gene uncertain. The CDR3 spans 13 residues. Trimming removed 3 bases from V and 6 bases from J, with 11 bases in between. Per the germline V gene, CDR1 is SGHNT and CDR2 is YYREEE (reference sequence). The CDR3 is CASSSPSMDTQYF. CDR3 nucleotide sequence: TGTGCCAGCAGCTCACCATCTATGGATACGCAGTATTTT.

Here the CDR3 reads CASSLGDSVDNSPLHF. CDR3 DNA: TGTGCCAGCAGCCTAGGGGACAGCGTCGATAATTCACCCCTCCACTTT. The V and J genes are TRBV7-2 and TRBJ1-6; TRBD1 matches at 7 bases. The trim removed 5 bases at V and 5 bases at J, leaving 9 bases unmatched. CDR1 is SGHTA, CDR2 FQGNSA, per germline. The CDR3 covers 16 residues.

This clonotype came up many times. The chain recombines TRBV18 with TRBJ1-5; D remains ambiguous. The V gene lost 3 bases and the J gene lost 3 bases, with 6 bases spanning the gap. This CDR3 spans 13 amino acids. CDR1 KGHSH and CDR2 LQKENI come from the germline V gene. CDR3 region: CASSPPLNQPQHF. The CDR3 DNA sequence: TGTGCCAGCTCACCGCCACTCAATCAGCCCCAGCATTTT.

This clonotype was found a few times. The rearrangement uses TRBV20-1 and TRBJ1-6; D is possibly TRBD1 (6 bases). Trimming removed 3 bases at V and 8 bases at J, with 20 bases between. Germline CDR1 and CDR2: DFQATT and SNEGSKA (reference sequence). The CDR3 length is 16 residues. The CDR3, as DNA: TGCAGTGCTAGGGCCAGTCCCGGGACACTAGATTCACCCCTCCACTTT. It codes for CSARASPGTLDSPLHF.

This clonotype was picked up many times. The V and J genes are TRBV4-2 and TRBJ2-3; D is possibly TRBD1 or TRBD2 (5 bases each). Germline CDR1 and CDR2: LGHNA and YNFKEQ. The CDR3 runs to 14 residues. V lost 4 bases, J lost 3 bases, and 11 bases lay in between. The CDR3 DNA sequence: TGTGCCAGCAGCCGGGACGAAGGGACAGATACGCAGTATTTT. Encoded protein: CASSRDEGTDTQYF.

This clonotype was seen a handful of times. The genes are TRBV4-3 and TRBJ2-3; TRBD2 might be the D (5 bases). V was pared by 0 bases and J by 0 bases, with 7 bases between. Looked up from germline, CDR1 is LGHNA and CDR2 is YSLEER. This CDR3 contains 15 residues. The DNA for the CDR3 is TGCGCCAGCAGCCAAGACGGGGTTAGCACAGATACGCAGTATTTT. Translated, it gives CASSQDGVSTDTQYF.

J is TRBJ1-2 and V is TRBV10-2; 8 bases map to TRBD1. The CDR3 spans 15 residues. From germline, CDR1 is WSHSY and CDR2 SAAADI. The V and J ends lost 2 bases and 4 bases, in that order; junction bases with no gene match: 6. The CDR3 loop is CASSETTGASYGYTF. The CDR3 DNA sequence: TGCGCCAGCAGTGAGACGACAGGGGCCAGCTATGGCTACACCTTC.

The chain joins TRBV4-1 to TRBJ2-7; 7 nucleotides agree with TRBD1. J gave up 0 bases and V 3 bases, and 5 bases lay outside the gene matches. In germline, CDR1 is MGHRA, CDR2 YSYEKL. The CDR3 extends over 15 amino acids. CDR3 nucleotides: TGCGCCAGCAGCCAGGGACAGAGCATCTCCTACGAGCAGTACTTC. It is translated as CASSQGQSISYEQYF.

This clonotype has a handful of counts. V gene TRBV12-3 or TRBV12-4 combines with J gene TRBJ2-1; 9 nucleotides agree with TRBD2. With V trimmed by 7 bases and J by 0 bases, 7 bases remained unmatched. The CDR3 consists of 16 residues. Written as DNA, the CDR3 is TGTGCCAGCACTAAGAGCGGGAGGAGCTCCTACAATGAGCAGTTCTTC. Encoded protein: CASTKSGRSSYNEQFF.

This rearrangement joins TRBV9 to TRBJ2-1; no reliable D call. This CDR3 region has 13 residues. V lost 5 bases to trimming and J lost 1 base, with 7 bases between them. CDR1 is SGDLS, CDR2 YYNGEE, per germline. In DNA, the CDR3 is TGTGCCAGCAGTAGCCGGTCCTACAATGAGCAGTTCTTC. Its translation: CASSSRSYNEQFF.